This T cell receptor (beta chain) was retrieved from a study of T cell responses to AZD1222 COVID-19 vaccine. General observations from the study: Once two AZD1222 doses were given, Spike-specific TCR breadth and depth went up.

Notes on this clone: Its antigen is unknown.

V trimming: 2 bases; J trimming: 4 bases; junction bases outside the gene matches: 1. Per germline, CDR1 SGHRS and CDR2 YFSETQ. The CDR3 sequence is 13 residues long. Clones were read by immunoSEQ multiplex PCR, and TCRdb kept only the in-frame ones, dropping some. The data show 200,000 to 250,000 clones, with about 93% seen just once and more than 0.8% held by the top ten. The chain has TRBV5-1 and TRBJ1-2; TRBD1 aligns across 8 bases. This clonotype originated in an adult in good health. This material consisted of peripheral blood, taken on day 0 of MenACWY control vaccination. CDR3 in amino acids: CASSFGQGYGYTF. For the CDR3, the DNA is TGCGCCAGCAGCTTCGGACAGGGCTATGGCTACACCTTC.